This TCR beta chain stems from a study of control samples from healthy donors and cancer patients. There are 13 residues in the CDR3. V dropped 2 bases and J dropped 2 bases, with 7 bases sitting between them. The germline gives CDR1 GTSNPN, CDR2 SVGIG (reference sequence). Method: immunoSEQ multiplex PCR; TCRdb's copy keeps in-frame clones and lacks some. Among 150,000 to 200,000 clones listed, 85% to 95% were seen once. This clonotype originated in a woman aged 40 to 50 in good health. The rearrangement joins TRBV30 to TRBJ1-5; D gene unclear. The specimen sequenced was blood. The CDR3 here is CAWSKQGNQPQHF. CDR3 sequence (DNA): TGTGCCTGGAGTAAGCAGGGCAATCAGCCCCAGCATTTT.